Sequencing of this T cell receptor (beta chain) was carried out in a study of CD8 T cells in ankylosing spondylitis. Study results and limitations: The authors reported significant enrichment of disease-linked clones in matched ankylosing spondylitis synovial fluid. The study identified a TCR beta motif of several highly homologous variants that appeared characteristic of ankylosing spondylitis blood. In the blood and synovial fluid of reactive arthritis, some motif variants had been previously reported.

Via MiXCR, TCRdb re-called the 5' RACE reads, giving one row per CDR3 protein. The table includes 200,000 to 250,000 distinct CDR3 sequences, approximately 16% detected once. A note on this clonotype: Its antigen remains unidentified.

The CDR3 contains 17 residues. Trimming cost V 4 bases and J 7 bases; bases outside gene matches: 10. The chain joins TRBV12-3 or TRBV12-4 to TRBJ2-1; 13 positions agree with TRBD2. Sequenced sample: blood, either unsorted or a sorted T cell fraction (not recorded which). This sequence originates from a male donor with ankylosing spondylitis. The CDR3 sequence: CASSSSGLAGALNEQFF. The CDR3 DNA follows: TGTGCCAGCAGTTCCAGTGGACTAGCGGGAGCCCTGAATGAGCAGTTCTTC.